These 9 T cell receptor beta chains originate from one sample sequenced in a study of cytomegalovirus exposure and HLA in healthy donors. The primer mix had 60 Vbeta and 13 Jbeta primers. Method: immunoSEQ multiplex PCR; TCRdb's copy keeps in-frame clones and lacks some. The sample yields over 150,000 clones, 60% to 85% seen once. Sequenced sample: PBMCs. All receptors derive from a male donor in good health and CMV-seronegative.

J is TRBJ2-7 and V is TRBV6-1; 9 bases agree with TRBD2. The CDR3 sequence is 15 residues long. Trimming at V came to 2 bases and at J to 0 bases, leaving 2 bases not matched to a gene. Germline CDR1 and CDR2: MNHNS and SASEGT. The CDR3 nucleotides are TGTGCCAGCAGTGAAATAGCGGGAGTCTCCTACGAGCAGTACTTC. Residues: CASSEIAGVSYEQYF.

The CDR3 here is CASSLTRGNYEQYF. The CDR3 nucleotides are TGTGCCAGCAGCTTAACGCGGGGTAACTACGAGCAGTACTTC. V is TRBV7-3 and J is TRBJ2-7; maybe TRBD2 (6 bases). Germline V gene data show CDR1 as SGHTA and CDR2 as FQGTGA. This CDR3 region has 14 residues. Trimming removed 0 bases at V and 3 bases at J, with 9 bases between.

This CDR3 is CASSQVPSSYEQYF. In nucleotides, the CDR3 is TGCGCCAGCAGCCAAGTCCCAAGCTCCTACGAGCAGTACTTC. The chain joins TRBV4-3 to TRBJ2-5; no clear D. TRBJ2-7 matches the DNA end more closely, so the J call is doubtful. Germline values: CDR1 LGHNA, CDR2 YSLEER. This CDR3 region has 14 residues.

The chain joins TRBV13 to TRBJ1-3; the match to TRBD1 covers 7 bases. Germline values: CDR1 PRHDT, CDR2 FYEKMQ (reference sequence). Unmatched junction bases numbered 4, after V lost 5 bases and J lost 0 bases. CDR3 length: 15 residues. CDR3 coding DNA: TGTGCCAGCAGCCTGTGGACAGGCTCTGGAAACACCATATATTTT. Encoded protein: CASSLWTGSGNTIYF.

The V call is TRBV20-1, the J call TRBJ2-3; D is uncertain. Trimming removed 7 bases at V and 2 bases at J, with 7 bases between. The CDR3 runs to 11 residues. Germline CDR1 and CDR2: DFQATT and SNEGSKA (reference sequence). The DNA of the CDR3 is TGCAGTGTTGCTACCACAGATACGCAGTATTTT. This codes for CSVATTDTQYF.

J is TRBJ2-5 and V is TRBV11-2, with 9 bases that match TRBD2. With 3 bases clipped from V and 1 base from J, the junction kept 3 bases outside the gene matches. From germline, CDR1 is SGHAT and CDR2 FQNNGV. The CDR3 contains 15 residues. CDR3: CASSFRRGGQETQYF. CDR3 nucleotides: TGTGCCAGCAGCTTCCGGCGGGGGGGCCAAGAGACCCAGTACTTC.

The DNA for the CDR3 is TGTGCCAGCAGCCGATTGGGACTAGCTGATTTGGGAGATACGCAGTATTTT. It translates to CASSRLGLADLGDTQYF. The rearrangement links TRBV14 to TRBJ2-3, with 9 positions matching TRBD2. Germline CDR1 reads SGHDN; CDR2 reads FVKESK. The CDR3 runs 17 residues. With 4 bases clipped from V and 5 bases from J, the junction kept 13 bases outside the gene matches. Together with reference TRBV14 and TRBJ2-3, the CDR3 gives the full variable domain: EAGVTQFPSHSVIEKGQTVTLRCDPISGHDNLYWYRRVMGKEIKFLLHFVKESKQDESGMPNNRFLAERTGGTYSTLKVQPAELEDSGVYFCASSRLGLADLGDTQYFGPGTRLTVL.

The gene calls are TRBV7-7 and TRBJ1-3; no clear D. The ends were cut back, 1 base at V and 0 bases at J, with 4 bases in the middle. Germline assignment: CDR1 SSHAT and CDR2 FNYEAQ (reference sequence). CDR3 length: 14 residues. The CDR3 DNA reads TGTGCCAGCAGCTTAGACAGCTCTGGAAACACCATATATTTT. It specifies CASSLDSSGNTIYF.

The chain recombines TRBV7-9 with TRBJ2-5; TRBD2 is a possible D gene (5 bases). CDR1 and CDR2 (germline): SEHNR, FQNEAQ (reference sequence). This CDR3 region has 14 residues. With 5 bases removed from V and 7 bases from J, the gap between germline ends came to 17 bases. The CDR3 sequence: CASSPVGGGGTQYF. In nucleotides, the CDR3 is TGTGCCAGCAGCCCTGTCGGAGGCGGCGGGACCCAGTACTTC.